This TCR beta chain was captured in a study of patients and donors after allogeneic stem cell transplantation. TCRdb recomputed calls from the RT-PCR reads with MiXCR, one row per CDR3 protein. This table has tens of thousands of distinct CDR3 sequences, around 7% appearing once. Germline V gene data show CDR1 as MNHEY and CDR2 as SVGAGI. Losses at the gene ends were 5 bases for V and 2 bases for J; bases not matched to a gene: 5. This CDR3 comprises 15 residues. This chain uses TRBV6-5 with TRBJ2-1, with 8 bases aligning to TRBD2. The sample consisted of blood, either unsorted or a sorted T cell fraction (not recorded which). The TCR sequence derives from a human donor who was either an allogeneic HSCT recipient or a stem cell or donor lymphocyte infusion donor (not recorded which). It is not recorded whose cells these are; they may come from a transplant donor. CDR3 DNA sequence: TGTGCCAGCAGTCCTACTAGCGGCCCCTACAATGAGCAGTTCTTC. Translating it yields CASSPTSGPYNEQFF.